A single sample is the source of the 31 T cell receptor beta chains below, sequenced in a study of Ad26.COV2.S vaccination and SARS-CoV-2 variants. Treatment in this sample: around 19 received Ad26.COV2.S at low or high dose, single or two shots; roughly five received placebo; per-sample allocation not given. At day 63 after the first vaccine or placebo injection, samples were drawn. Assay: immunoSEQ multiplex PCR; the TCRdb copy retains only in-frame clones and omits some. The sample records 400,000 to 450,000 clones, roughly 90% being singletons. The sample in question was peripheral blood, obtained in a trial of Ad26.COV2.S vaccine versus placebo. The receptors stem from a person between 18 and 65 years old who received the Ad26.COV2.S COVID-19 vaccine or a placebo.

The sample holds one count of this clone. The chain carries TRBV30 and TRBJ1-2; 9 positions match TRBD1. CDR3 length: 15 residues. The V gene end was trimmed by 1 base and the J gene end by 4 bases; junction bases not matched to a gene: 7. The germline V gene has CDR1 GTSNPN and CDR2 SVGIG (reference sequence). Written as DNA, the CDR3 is TGTGCCTGGAGTGACCTGGTGGGACAGGGCTATGGCTACACCTTC. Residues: CAWSDLVGQGYGYTF.

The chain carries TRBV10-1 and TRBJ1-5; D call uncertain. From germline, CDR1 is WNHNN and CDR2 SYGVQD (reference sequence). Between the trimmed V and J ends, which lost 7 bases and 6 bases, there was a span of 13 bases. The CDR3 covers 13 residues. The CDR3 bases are TGCGCCAGCATTGACGTGGCAATTCAGCCCCAGCATTTT. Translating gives CASIDVAIQPQHF.

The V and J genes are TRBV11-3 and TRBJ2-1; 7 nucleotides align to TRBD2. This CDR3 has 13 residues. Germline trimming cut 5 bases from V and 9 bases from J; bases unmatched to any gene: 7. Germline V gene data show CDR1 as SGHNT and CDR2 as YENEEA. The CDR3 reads CASSLRLAGEQFF. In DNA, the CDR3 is TGTGCCAGCAGCCTTCGACTAGCAGGTGAGCAGTTCTTC. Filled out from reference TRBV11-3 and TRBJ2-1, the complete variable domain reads EAGVVQSPRYKIIEKKQPVAFWCNPISGHNTLYWYLQNLGQGPELLIRYENEEAVDDSQLPKDRFSAERLKGVDSTLKIQPAELGDSAVYLCASSLRLAGEQFFGPGTRLTVL.

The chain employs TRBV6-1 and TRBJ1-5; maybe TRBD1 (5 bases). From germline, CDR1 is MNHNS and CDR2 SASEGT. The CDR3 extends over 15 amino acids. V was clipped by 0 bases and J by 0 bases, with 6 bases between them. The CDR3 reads CASSEAGVSNQPQHF. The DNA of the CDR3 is TGTGCCAGCAGTGAAGCAGGGGTTAGCAATCAGCCCCAGCATTTT.

This chain's CDR3 is CSVSPAGKETQYF. The CDR3 DNA is TGCAGCGTTTCACCTGCAGGGAAAGAGACCCAGTACTTC. The genes are TRBV29-1 and TRBJ2-5; TRBD1 might be the D (5 bases). Germline CDR1 SQVTM, CDR2 ANQGSEA. With 5 bases removed from V and 3 bases from J, the gap between germline ends came to 13 bases. The CDR3 has 13 amino acids.

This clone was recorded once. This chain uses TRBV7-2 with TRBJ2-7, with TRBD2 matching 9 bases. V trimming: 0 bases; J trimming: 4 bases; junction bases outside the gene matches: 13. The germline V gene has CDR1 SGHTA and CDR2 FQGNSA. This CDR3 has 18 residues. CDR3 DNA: TGTGCCAGCAGCTTAGCAGGCCGGACTAGCGCCCAAGGTTACGAGCAGTACTTC. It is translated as CASSLAGRTSAQGYEQYF.

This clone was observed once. For the CDR3, the DNA is TGTGCCAGCAGCTTAGTCGGCGGGGTCCCAGAGTCTTCTTCGCTCGAGCAGTACTTC. Translation: CASSLVGGVPESSSLEQYF. The J gene is TRBJ2-7, the V gene TRBV7-9, with D tentatively TRBD2 (6 bases). Trimming stripped 1 base from V and 6 bases from J, with 28 bases between. The germline gives CDR1 SEHNR, CDR2 FQNEAQ (reference sequence). There are 19 residues in the CDR3.

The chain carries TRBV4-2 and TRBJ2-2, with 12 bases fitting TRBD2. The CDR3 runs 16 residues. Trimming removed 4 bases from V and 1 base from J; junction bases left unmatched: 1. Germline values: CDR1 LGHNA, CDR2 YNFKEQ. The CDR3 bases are TGTGCCAGCAGCCTGGGACTAGCGGGGAACACCGGGGAGCTGTTTTTT. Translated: CASSLGLAGNTGELFF.

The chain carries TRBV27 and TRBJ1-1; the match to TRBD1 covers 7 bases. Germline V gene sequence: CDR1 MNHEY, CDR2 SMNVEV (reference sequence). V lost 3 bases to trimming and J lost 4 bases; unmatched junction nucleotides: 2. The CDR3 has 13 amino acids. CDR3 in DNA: TGTGCCAGCAGTTTGACAGGGCTCACTGAAGCTTTCTTT. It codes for CASSLTGLTEAFF.

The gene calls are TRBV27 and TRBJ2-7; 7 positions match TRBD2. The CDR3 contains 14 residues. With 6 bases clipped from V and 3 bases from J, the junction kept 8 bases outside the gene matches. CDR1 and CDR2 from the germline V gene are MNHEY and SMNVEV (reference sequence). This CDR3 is CASSSGTMNYEQYF. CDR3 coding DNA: TGTGCCAGCAGCTCCGGGACTATGAACTACGAGCAGTACTTC.

The CDR3 is CASSQGESSYEQYF. The CDR3 DNA follows: TGCGCCAGCAGCCAAGGCGAGAGCAGCTACGAGCAGTACTTC. This chain connects TRBV4-1 to TRBJ2-7; no firm D call. Deletions cut 1 base from V and 3 bases from J, with 10 bases between. CDR3 length: 14 amino acids. Per germline, CDR1 MGHRA and CDR2 YSYEKL.

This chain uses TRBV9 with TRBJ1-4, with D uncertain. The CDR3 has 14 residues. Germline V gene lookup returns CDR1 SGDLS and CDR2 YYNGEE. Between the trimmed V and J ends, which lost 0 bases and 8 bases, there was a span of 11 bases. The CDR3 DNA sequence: TGTGCCAGCAGCGTAGCGGGAACAGAGGAAAAACTGTTTTTT. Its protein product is CASSVAGTEEKLFF.

The CDR3 sequence: CASSLEIANTEAFF. The DNA for the CDR3 is TGTGCCAGCAGTTTGGAGATCGCGAACACTGAAGCTTTCTTT. The V call is TRBV6-5, the J call TRBJ1-1, with D unclear. The CDR3 length is 14 residues. With 4 bases removed from V and 1 base from J, the gap between germline ends came to 10 bases. Per germline, CDR1 MNHEY and CDR2 SVGAGI.

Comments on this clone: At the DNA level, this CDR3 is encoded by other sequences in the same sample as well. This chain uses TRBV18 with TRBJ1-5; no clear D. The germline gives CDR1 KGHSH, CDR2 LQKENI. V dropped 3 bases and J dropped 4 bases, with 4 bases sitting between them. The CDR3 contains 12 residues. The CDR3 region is CASSPGNQPQHF. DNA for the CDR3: TGTGCCAGCTCACCGGGAAATCAGCCCCAGCATTTT.

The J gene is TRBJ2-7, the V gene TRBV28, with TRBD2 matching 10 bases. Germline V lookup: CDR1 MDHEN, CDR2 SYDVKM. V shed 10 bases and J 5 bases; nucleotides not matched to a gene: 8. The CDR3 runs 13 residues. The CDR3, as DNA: TGTGCCACAGCTAGCGGGAGATGGGACGAGCAGTACTTC. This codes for CATASGRWDEQYF.

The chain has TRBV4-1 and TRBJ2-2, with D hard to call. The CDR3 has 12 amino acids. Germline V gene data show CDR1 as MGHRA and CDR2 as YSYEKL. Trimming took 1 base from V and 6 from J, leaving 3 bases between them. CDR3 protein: CASSQAAGELFF. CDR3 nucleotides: TGCGCCAGCAGCCAAGCAGCCGGGGAGCTGTTTTTT.

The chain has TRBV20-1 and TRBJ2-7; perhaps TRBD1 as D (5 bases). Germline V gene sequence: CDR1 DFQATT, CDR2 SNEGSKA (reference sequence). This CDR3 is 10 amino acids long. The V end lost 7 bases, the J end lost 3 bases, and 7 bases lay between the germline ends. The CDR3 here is CSGGRYEQYF. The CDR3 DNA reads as TGCAGTGGGGGCCGCTACGAGCAGTACTTC.

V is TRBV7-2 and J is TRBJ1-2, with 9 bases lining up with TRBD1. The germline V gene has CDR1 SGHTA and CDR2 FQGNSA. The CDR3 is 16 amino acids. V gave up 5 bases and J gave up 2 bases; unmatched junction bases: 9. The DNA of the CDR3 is TGTGCCAGCAGCACATACCGGGACAGGGCAAACTATGGCTACACCTTC. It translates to CASSTYRDRANYGYTF.

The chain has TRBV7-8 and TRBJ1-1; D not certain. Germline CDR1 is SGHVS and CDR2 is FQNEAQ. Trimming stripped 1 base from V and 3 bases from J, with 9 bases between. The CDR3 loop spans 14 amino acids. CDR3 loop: CASSLVPFYTEAFF. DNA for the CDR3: TGTGCCAGCAGCTTAGTTCCCTTTTACACTGAAGCTTTCTTT.

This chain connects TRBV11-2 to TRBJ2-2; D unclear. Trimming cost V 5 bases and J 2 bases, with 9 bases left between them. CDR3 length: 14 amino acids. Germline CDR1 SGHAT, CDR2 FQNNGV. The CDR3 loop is CASSVDSNTGELFF. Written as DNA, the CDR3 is TGTGCCAGCAGCGTCGACTCTAACACCGGGGAGCTGTTTTTT.

CDR3 nucleotides: TGTGCCAGCAGCGTGTGGGACTCTCCCGGGGAGCTGTTTTTT. Its protein is CASSVWDSPGELFF. J is TRBJ2-2 and V is TRBV9, with a tentative D call TRBD2 (6 bases). Germline V CDR1 and CDR2: SGDLS, YYNGEE. With 2 bases removed from V and 6 bases from J, the gap between germline ends came to 11 bases. CDR3 length: 14 amino acids.

The CDR3 DNA reads as TGTGCCAGCAGTGAAGCTCCAGGGGGTAACTATCAGCCCCAGCATTTT. Protein sequence: CASSEAPGGNYQPQHF. The rearrangement uses TRBV6-1 and TRBJ1-5, with TRBD1 matching 7 bases. The CDR3 consists of 16 residues. V gave up 0 bases and J gave up 5 bases; unmatched junction bases: 7. Germline CDR1 and CDR2: MNHNS and SASEGT.

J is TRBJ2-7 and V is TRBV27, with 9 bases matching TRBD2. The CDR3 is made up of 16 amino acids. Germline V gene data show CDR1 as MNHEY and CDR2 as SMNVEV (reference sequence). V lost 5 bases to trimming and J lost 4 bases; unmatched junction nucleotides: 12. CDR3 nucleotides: TGTGCCAGCAGTCCCTACAGCGGGAGGATCAAGTACGAGCAGTACTTC. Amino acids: CASSPYSGRIKYEQYF.

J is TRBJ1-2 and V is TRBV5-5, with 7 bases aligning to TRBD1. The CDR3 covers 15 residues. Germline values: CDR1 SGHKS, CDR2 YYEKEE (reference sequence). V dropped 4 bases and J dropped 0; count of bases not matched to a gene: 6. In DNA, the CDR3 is TGTGCCAGCAGCCTAGGGGACAGAGCTAACTATGGCTACACCTTC. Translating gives CASSLGDRANYGYTF. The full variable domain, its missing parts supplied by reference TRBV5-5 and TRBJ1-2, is DAGVTQSPTHLIKTRGQQVTLRCSPISGHKSVSWYQQVLGQGPQFIFQYYEKEERGRGNFPDRFSARQFPNYSSELNVNALLLGDSALYLCASSLGDRANYGYTFGSGTRLTVV.

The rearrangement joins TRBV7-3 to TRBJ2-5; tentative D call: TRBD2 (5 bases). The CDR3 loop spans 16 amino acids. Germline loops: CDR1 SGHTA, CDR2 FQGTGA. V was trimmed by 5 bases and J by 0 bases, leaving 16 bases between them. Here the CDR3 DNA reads TGTGCCAGCAGCGCCCGGGGAGCGCAATACCAAGAGACCCAGTACTTC. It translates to CASSARGAQYQETQYF.

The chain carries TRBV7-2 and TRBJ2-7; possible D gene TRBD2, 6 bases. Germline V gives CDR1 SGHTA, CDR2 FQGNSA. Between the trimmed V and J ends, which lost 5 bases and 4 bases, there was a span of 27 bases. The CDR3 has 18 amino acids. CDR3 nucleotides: TGTGCCAGCAGCACGACAACCCCAATGACGGGAGAGGGGTACGAGCAGTACTTC. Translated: CASSTTTPMTGEGYEQYF. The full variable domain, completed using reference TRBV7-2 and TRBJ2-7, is GAGVSQSPSNKVTEKGKDVELRCDPISGHTALYWYRQSLGQGLEFLIYFQGNSAPDKSGLPSDRFSAERTGGSVSTLTIQRTQQEDSAVYLCASSTTTPMTGEGYEQYFGPGTRLTVT.

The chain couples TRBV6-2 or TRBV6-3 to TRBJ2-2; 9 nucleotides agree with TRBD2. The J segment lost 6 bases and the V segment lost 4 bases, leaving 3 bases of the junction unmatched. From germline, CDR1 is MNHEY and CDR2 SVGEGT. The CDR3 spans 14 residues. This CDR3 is CASSSLAGAGELFF. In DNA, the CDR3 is TGTGCCAGCAGTTCGTTAGCGGGAGCCGGGGAGCTGTTTTTT.

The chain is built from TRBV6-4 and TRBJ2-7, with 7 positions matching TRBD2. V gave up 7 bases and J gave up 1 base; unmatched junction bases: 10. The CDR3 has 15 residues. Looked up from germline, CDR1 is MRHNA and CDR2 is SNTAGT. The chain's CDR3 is CASNPTSAYSYEQYF. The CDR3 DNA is TGTGCCAGCAACCCTACTAGCGCCTATTCCTACGAGCAGTACTTC.

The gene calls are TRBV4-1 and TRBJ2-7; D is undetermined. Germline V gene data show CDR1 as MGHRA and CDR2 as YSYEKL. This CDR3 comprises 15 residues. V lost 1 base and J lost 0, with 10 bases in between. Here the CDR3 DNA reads TGCGCCAGCAGCCAAGGTTTAGTCAGCTCCTACGAGCAGTACTTC. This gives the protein CASSQGLVSSYEQYF.

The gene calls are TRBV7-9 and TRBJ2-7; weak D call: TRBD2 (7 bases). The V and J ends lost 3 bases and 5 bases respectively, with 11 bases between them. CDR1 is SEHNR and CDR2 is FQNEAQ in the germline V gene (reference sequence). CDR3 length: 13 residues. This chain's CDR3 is CASSFGGLDEQYF. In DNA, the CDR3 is TGTGCCAGCAGCTTCGGGGGGCTGGACGAGCAGTACTTC.

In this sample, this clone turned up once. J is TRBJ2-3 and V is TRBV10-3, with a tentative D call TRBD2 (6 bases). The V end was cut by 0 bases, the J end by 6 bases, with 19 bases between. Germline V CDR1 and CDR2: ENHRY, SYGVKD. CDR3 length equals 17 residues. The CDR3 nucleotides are TGTGCCATCAGTGAGTCGAGCGGCGGACGGGAGACGGATACGCAGTATTTT. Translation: CAISESSGGRETDTQYF.